This TCR beta chain was sequenced in a study of T cell responses to AZD1222 COVID-19 vaccine. Study-wide results and caveats: Repertoires were obtained only post-peak T cell response. White British people made up most donors, females outnumbered males, and clonal diversity was possibly underestimated.

Method: immunoSEQ multiplex PCR; TCRdb's copy keeps in-frame clones and lacks some. Counted here are about 120,000 clones, approximately 83% occurring once; the ten biggest clones make up roughly 3.8%. This clone has only one observation. Its antigen is undetermined. The CDR3 consists of 13 residues. The germline gives CDR1 SGHTA, CDR2 FQGTGA. V was clipped by 5 bases and J by 1 base, with 8 bases between them. The chain uses TRBV7-3 and TRBJ1-1; D uncertain. The clonotype comes from an adult in good health. Source: peripheral blood, taken on day 0 of MenACWY control vaccination. The CDR3 is CASSPPGNTEAFF. CDR3 nucleotide sequence: TGTGCCAGCAGCCCCCCTGGGAACACTGAAGCTTTCTTT.